The 4 T cell receptor beta chains in this list originate from one sample, sequenced in a study of tumor-infiltrating lymphocytes in primary liver carcinoma. Production of TCR beta cDNA used around 500 ng total RNA together with a constant-region primer. Libraries of TCR beta came from three nested multiplex PCR rounds with slightly modified ARM-PCR. The first two PCR rounds used TRBV1-TRBV30 primers with a Cbeta primer, roughly 10 cycles each. TCRdb reanalysed the multiplex PCR reads using MiXCR and keeps one entry per CDR3 protein. This sample has fewer than 90,000 distinct CDR3 sequences; over 60% occur once, and the top ten carry 15% to 20%. Total RNA and DNA came together from around 18-30 mg of bulk tissue without cell sorting. Sequencing was carried out using liver tumor tissue from sampling region 1. Subset specified: tumor region T1, superior pole. The receptors were gathered from a man aged 40-49 years with primary liver carcinoma and hepatitis B virus infection.

A word on this clonotype: This clone may be a read error of a much larger clone one base away. V gene TRBV2 combines with J gene TRBJ2-7; 11 bases match TRBD2. There are 15 residues in the CDR3. In germline, CDR1 is SNHLY, CDR2 FYNNEI. This chain's CDR3 is CDSSSTSGSSYEQYF. The CDR3 coding sequence is TGTGACAGCAGTTCAACTAGCGGGAGCTCCTACGAGCAGTACTTC.

On this clonotype itself: No conserved phenylalanine or tryptophan is present at the end of the CDR3, so a read error is the likely explanation. CDR3 sequence reads: CASSPTEAVNNEQFL. DNA for the CDR3: TGCGCCAGCAGCCCCACTGAGGCAGTAAACAATGAGCAGTTCTTA. V and J are TRBV5-1 and TRBJ2-1; D not certain. CDR1 SGHRS and CDR2 YFSETQ come from the germline V gene. V was cut by 4 bases and J by 5 bases, with 16 bases left in between. The CDR3 runs to 15 residues.

The chain carries TRBV11-2 and TRBJ2-3; D tentatively reads TRBD1 or TRBD2 (5 bases each). V shed 8 bases and J shed 4 bases, with 22 bases lying between them. The CDR3 contains 16 residues. The germline V gene encodes CDR1 SGHAT and CDR2 FQNNGV. In DNA form, the CDR3 reads TGTGCCAGCCGCTACGTCGGAGTTAGGGGACCAGATACGCAGTATTTT. Its protein product is CASRYVGVRGPDTQYF.

A word on this clonotype: The junction departs from germline at one end; a sequencing error may be responsible. This rearrangement joins TRBV29-1 to TRBJ2-3, with 7 bases lining up with TRBD1. The CDR3 contains 14 residues. Germline CDR1 and CDR2: SQVTM and ANQGSEA. The CDR3 DNA follows: TGCAACGTTGACCCTACAGGGGCAAAAGATGCGCAGTATTTT. Encoded protein: CNVDPTGAKDAQYF.